The entry that follows covers one T cell receptor beta chain sequence. V was cut by 0 bases and J by 7 bases, with 18 bases left in between. This CDR3 is built from 16 residues. CDR1 is MGHRA, CDR2 YSYEKL, per germline. The data were obtained in a study of shared clonotypes between healthy human individuals. Clones were read by immunoSEQ multiplex PCR, and TCRdb kept only the in-frame ones, dropping some. This repertoire shows around 750,000 clones, roughly 70% found once; its top ten account for about 1.8%. Source material: memory CD4+ T cells sorted from blood. Subset described: CD45RA-negative fraction. The clonotype comes from a woman in her 30s in good health. The chain employs TRBV4-1 and TRBJ1-2, with D perhaps matching TRBD1 (6 bases). CDR3 in amino acids: CASSQEGTRTAGGYTF. DNA of the CDR3: TGCGCCAGCAGCCAAGAGGGGACAAGGACGGCTGGTGGCTACACCTTC.